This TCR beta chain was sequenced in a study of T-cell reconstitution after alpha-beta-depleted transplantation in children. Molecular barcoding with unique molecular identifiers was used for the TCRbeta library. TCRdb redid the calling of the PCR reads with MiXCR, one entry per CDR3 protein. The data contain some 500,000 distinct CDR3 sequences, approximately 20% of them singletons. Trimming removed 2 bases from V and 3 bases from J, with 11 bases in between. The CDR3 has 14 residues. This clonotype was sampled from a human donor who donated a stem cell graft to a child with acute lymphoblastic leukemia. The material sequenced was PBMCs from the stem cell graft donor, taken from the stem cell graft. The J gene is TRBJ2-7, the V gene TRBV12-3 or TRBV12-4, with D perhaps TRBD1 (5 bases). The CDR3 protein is CASSLRQGGYEQYF. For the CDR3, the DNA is TGTGCCAGCAGTTTACGGCAGGGTGGCTACGAGCAGTACTTC.